This T cell receptor (beta chain) is from a study of CD8+CD57+ T cells in acquired aplastic anemia. Overall study findings and caveats: Simpson's diversity of CD8+ cells was not significantly different in patients compared with controls. Almost 30 CD8+ CDR3 sequences occurred in both the patients and the controls.

As concerns this clonotype: The antigen is undetermined.

The V and J ends lost 1 base and 2 bases, in that order; junction bases with no gene match: 2. The CDR3 loop spans 15 amino acids. Germline V gene lookup returns CDR1 SGHDN and CDR2 FVKESK. Genomic DNA provided the template from which TCR beta VDJ and CDR3 profiles were obtained. TCRdb reanalysed the reads using MiXCR and keeps one entry per CDR3 protein. Here the sample spans roughly 240,000 distinct CDR3 sequences, around 43% being singletons. Patients chosen for sequencing had CD8+CD57+ cells that had expanded, as shown by flow cytometry. The specimen sequenced was sorted CD4+, CD8+, or CD8+CD57+ T cells (not recorded which) from PBMCs. The chain combines TRBV14 with TRBJ2-5, with 9 bases that match TRBD2. The clonotype comes from a human donor with aplastic anemia. Here the CDR3 DNA reads TGTGCCAGCAGCCAAGGACTAGCGGTTCAAGAGACCCAGTACTTC. Translated: CASSQGLAVQETQYF.